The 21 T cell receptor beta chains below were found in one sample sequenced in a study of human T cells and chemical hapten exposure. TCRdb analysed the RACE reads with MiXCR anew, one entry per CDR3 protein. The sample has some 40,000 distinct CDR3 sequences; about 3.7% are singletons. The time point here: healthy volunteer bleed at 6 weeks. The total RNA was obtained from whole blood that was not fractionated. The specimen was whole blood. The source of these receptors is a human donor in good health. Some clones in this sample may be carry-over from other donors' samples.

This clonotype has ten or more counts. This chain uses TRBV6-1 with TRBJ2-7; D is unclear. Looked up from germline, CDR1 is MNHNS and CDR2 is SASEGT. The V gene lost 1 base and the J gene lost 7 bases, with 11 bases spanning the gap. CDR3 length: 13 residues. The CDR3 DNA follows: TGTGCCAGCAGTGAAGGGCCAATCTTGGAGCAGTACTTC. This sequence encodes CASSEGPILEQYF.

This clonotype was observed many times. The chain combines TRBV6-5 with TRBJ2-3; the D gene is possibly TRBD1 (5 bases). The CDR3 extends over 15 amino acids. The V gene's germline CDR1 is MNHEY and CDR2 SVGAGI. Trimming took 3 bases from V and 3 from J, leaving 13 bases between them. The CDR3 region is CASSYGQGRTDTQYF. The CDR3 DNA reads TGTGCCAGCAGTTATGGGCAGGGAAGGACAGATACGCAGTATTTT.

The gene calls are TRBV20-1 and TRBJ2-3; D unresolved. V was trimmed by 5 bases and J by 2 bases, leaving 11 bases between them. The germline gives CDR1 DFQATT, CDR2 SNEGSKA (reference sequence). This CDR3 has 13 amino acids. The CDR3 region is CSAPRSVTDTQYF. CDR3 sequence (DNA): TGCAGTGCTCCTCGATCCGTCACAGATACGCAGTATTTT.

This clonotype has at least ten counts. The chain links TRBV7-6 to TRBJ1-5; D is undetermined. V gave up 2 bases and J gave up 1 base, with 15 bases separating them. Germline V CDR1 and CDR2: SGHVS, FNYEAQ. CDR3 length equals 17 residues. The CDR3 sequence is CASSLLAWGLSNQPQHF. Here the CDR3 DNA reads TGTGCCAGCAGCTTATTAGCCTGGGGTTTAAGCAATCAGCCCCAGCATTTT.

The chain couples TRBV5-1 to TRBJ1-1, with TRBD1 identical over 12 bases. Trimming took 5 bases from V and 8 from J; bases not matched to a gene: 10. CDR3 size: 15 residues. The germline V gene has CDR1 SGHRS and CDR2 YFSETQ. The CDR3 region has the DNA TGCGCCAGCAGTCGATTGGAAGGGACAGGGGGCGAAGCTTTCTTT. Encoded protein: CASSRLEGTGGEAFF.

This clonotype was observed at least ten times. The CDR3 region has the DNA TGTGCCAGCAGTTTCCGGGAGGCCGGGGAGCTGTTTTTT. Residues: CASSFREAGELFF. This chain connects TRBV12-3 or TRBV12-4 to TRBJ2-2, with TRBD2 matching 7 bases. The V gene end was trimmed by 3 bases and the J gene end by 6 bases; junction bases not matched to a gene: 1. This CDR3 has 13 residues.

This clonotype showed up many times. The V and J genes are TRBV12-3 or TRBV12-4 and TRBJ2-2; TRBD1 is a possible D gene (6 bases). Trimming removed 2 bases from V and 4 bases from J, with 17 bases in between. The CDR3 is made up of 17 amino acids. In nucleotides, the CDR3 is TGTGCCAGCAGTTTACAGGTGTCAGGGGAAGGCACCGGGGAGCTGTTTTTT. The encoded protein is CASSLQVSGEGTGELFF.

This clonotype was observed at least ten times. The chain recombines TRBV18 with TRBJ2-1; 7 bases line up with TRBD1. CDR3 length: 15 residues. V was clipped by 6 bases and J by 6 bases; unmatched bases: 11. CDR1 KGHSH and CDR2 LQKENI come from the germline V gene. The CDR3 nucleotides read TGTGCCAGCTCGCACCGGGACAGAGGTTCCAATGAGCAGTTCTTC. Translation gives CASSHRDRGSNEQFF.

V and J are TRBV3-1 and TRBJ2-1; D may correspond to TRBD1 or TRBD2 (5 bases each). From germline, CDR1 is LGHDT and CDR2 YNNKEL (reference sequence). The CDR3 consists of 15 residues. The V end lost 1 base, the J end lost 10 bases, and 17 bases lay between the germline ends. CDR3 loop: CASSQGAPGLEEQFF. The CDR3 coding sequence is TGTGCCAGCAGCCAAGGCGCCCCGGGGCTTGAGGAGCAGTTCTTC.

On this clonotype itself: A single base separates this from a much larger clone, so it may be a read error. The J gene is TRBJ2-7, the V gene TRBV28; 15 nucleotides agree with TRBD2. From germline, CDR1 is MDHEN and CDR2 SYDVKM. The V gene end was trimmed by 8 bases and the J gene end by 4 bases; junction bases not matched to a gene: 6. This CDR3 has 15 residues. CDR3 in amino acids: CASGSGTSGRYEQYF. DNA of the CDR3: TGTGCCAGCGGTTCCGGGACTAGCGGGAGGTACGAGCAGTACTTC.

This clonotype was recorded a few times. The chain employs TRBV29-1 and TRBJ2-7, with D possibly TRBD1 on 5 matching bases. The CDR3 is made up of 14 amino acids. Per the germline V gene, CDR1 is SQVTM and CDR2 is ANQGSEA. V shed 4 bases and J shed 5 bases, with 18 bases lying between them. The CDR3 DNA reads TGCAGCGTTGGTAAGGACACCAACCCCCACGAGCAGTACTTC. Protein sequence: CSVGKDTNPHEQYF.

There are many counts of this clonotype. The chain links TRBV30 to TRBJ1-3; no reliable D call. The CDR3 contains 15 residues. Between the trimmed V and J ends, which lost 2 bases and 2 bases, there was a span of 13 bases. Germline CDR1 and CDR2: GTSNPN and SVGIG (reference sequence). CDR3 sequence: CAWSPPGRAGNTIYF. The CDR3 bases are TGTGCCTGGAGTCCCCCCGGACGTGCTGGAAACACCATATATTTT.

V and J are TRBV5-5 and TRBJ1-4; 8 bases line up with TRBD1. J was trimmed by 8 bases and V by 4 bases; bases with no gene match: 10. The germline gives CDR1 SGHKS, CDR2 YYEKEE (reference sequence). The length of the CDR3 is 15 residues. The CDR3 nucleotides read TGTGCCAGCAGCGATCGACAGGGGATTAGAGAAAAACTGTTTTTT. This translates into CASSDRQGIREKLFF.

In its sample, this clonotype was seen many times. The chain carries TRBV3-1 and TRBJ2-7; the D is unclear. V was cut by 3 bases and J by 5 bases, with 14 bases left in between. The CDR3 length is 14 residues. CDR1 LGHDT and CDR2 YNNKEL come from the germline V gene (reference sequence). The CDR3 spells CASSQSRSLNEQYF. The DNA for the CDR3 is TGTGCCAGCAGCCAGTCAAGGTCCCTGAACGAGCAGTACTTC.

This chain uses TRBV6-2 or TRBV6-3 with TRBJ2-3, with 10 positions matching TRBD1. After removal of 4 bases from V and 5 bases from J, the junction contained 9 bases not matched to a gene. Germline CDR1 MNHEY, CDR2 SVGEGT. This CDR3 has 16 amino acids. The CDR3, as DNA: TGTGCCAGCAGTTTTTTCAGGGACAGGGGTAAAGATACGCAGTATTTT. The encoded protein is CASSFFRDRGKDTQYF.

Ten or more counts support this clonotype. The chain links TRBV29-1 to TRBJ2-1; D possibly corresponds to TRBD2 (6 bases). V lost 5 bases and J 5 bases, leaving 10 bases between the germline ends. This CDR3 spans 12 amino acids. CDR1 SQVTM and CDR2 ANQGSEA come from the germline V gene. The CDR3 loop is CSVFSGNNEQFF. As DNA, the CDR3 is TGCAGCGTTTTTAGCGGAAACAATGAGCAGTTCTTC.

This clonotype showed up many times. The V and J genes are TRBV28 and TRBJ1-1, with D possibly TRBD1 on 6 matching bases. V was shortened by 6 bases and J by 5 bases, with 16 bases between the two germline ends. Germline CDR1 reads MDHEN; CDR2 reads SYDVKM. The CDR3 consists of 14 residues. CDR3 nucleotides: TGTGCCAGCAGAGTAGGGGGGGGTAGGACTGAAGCTTTCTTT. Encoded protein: CASRVGGGRTEAFF.

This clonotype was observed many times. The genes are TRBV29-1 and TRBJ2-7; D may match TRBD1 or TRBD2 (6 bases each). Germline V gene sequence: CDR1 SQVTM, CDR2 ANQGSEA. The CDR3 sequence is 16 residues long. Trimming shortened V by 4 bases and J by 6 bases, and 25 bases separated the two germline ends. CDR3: CSVVALSGEVSLEQYF. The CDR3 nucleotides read TGCAGCGTTGTCGCCCTTTCAGGGGAGGTCTCCCTCGAGCAGTACTTC.

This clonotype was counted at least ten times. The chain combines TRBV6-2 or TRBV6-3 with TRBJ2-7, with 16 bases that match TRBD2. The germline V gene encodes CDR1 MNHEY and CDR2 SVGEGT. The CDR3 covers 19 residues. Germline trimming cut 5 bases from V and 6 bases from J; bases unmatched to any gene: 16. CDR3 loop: CASSQQAPGTSGRASEQYF. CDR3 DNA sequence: TGTGCCAGCAGTCAACAAGCGCCCGGGACTAGCGGGAGGGCTAGCGAGCAGTACTTC.

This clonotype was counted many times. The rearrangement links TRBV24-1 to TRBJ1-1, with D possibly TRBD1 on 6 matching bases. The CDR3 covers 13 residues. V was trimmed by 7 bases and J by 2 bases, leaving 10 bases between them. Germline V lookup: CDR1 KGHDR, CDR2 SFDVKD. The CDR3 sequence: CATRTGTNTEAFF. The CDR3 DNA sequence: TGTGCCACCAGAACAGGGACTAACACTGAAGCTTTCTTT.

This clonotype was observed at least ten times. CDR3 nucleotide sequence: TGCAGCGTTGAGCGTTGGGAGCCCGACAGGGGAGGGCAATACAATGAGCAGTTCTTC. It encodes CSVERWEPDRGGQYNEQFF. This chain uses TRBV29-1 with TRBJ2-1, with D possibly matching TRBD1 (8 bases). This CDR3 has 19 residues. The ends were cut back, 3 bases at V and 4 bases at J, with 28 bases in the middle. The germline V gene has CDR1 SQVTM and CDR2 ANQGSEA.